Listed here are 14 T cell receptor beta chains from one sample, sequenced in a study. Using its own MiXCR run on the 5' RACE reads, TCRdb lists one record per CDR3 protein. Of roughly 40,000 distinct CDR3 sequences listed, approximately 19% are singletons. The material sequenced was naive CD4+ T cells sorted from a lymph node. As for subset: naive CD4+ T cells, CD4+CD45RA+CD25-. The source of these receptors is a female donor with breast cancer.

This clonotype was detected many times. The chain is built from TRBV15 and TRBJ2-1; unclear D gene. Germline loops: CDR1 LNHNV, CDR2 YYDKDF (reference sequence). V lost 0 bases, J lost 3 bases, and 12 bases lay in between. The CDR3 has 16 amino acids. CDR3 nucleotide sequence: TGTGCCACCAGCAGAGAGGGCCCCGGGTACTACAATGAGCAGTTCTTC. It specifies CATSREGPGYYNEQFF. The whole variable domain, remainder taken from reference TRBV15 and TRBJ2-1, is DAMVIQNPRYQVTQFGKPVTLSCSQTLNHNVMYWYQQKSSQAPKLLFHYYDKDFNNEADTPDNFQSRRPNTSFCFLDIRSPGLGDTAMYLCATSREGPGYYNEQFFGPGTRLTVL.

Concerning this clonotype itself: It may be a read error: a sequence one base away is much more abundant. This sequence joins TRBV6-5 and TRBJ2-5, with 8 positions matching TRBD2. With V trimmed by 7 bases and J by 7 bases, 8 bases remained unmatched. The CDR3 totals 13 residues. In germline, CDR1 is MNHEY, CDR2 SVGAGI. In DNA form, the CDR3 reads TGTGCCAGCACCAAGCGGGCGGGGGGGACCCAGTACTTC. Encoded protein: CASTKRAGGTQYF.

The J gene is TRBJ1-5, the V gene TRBV6-5; the D is unclear. The CDR3 length is 15 residues. V lost 0 bases and J 3 bases, leaving 9 bases between the germline ends. The germline CDR1 and CDR2 sequences are MNHEY and SVGAGI. The CDR3 DNA is TGTGCCAGCAGTTACTCGAGGCAGCTCAATCAGCCCCAGCATTTT. Its protein product is CASSYSRQLNQPQHF.

Ten or more counts support this clonotype. V is TRBV20-1 and J is TRBJ1-1; no clear D gene. The CDR3 length is 14 residues. The V gene lost 0 bases and the J gene lost 6 bases, with 14 bases spanning the gap. Germline V gives CDR1 DFQATT, CDR2 SNEGSKA (reference sequence). DNA of the CDR3: TGCAGTGCTAGAGACCTTATAGGGTTCGCTGAAGCTTTCTTT. Its translation: CSARDLIGFAEAFF.

This clonotype appeared a few times. The chain recombines TRBV5-1 with TRBJ2-3, with D uncertain. The CDR3 loop spans 11 amino acids. V lost 5 bases, J lost 2 bases, and 3 bases lay in between. CDR1 and CDR2 from the germline V gene are SGHRS and YFSETQ. The CDR3: CASRYTDTQYF. CDR3 nucleotide sequence: TGCGCCAGCAGGTACACAGATACGCAGTATTTT.

V is TRBV20-1 and J is TRBJ2-3; 11 bases agree with TRBD1. Germline CDR1 and CDR2: DFQATT and SNEGSKA (reference sequence). V shed 0 bases, J shed 6 bases, and the junction held 8 bases outside the gene matches. This CDR3 is 16 amino acids long. The CDR3 sequence: CSARDRDRGLGDTQYF. CDR3 in DNA: TGCAGTGCTAGAGATCGGGACAGGGGGTTAGGGGATACGCAGTATTTT.

This clonotype was counted ten times or more. This rearrangement joins TRBV7-2 to TRBJ2-6, with a possible D match to TRBD2 (6 bases). The germline V and J ends were trimmed by 1 base and 1 base, with 11 bases remaining between them. Germline V gives CDR1 SGHTA, CDR2 FQGNSA. This CDR3 region has 17 residues. CDR3 sequence (DNA): TGTGCCAGCAGCTTAGGGGGGAGGATTTCTGGGGCCAACGTCCTGACTTTC. This encodes CASSLGGRISGANVLTF.

The chain recombines TRBV20-1 with TRBJ2-7; maybe TRBD1 (6 bases). This CDR3 comprises 13 residues. Between the trimmed V and J ends, which lost 5 bases and 3 bases, there was a span of 14 bases. CDR1 is DFQATT, CDR2 SNEGSKA, per germline (reference sequence). The CDR3 bases are TGCAGTGCTGTCAACAGGGAGTGCTACGAGCAGTACTTC. It translates to CSAVNRECYEQYF.

By proportion, this clonotype is medium-sized (0.01 to 0.1%). V is TRBV6-6 and J is TRBJ1-6; D might be TRBD1 (5 bases). Germline V gene data show CDR1 as MNHNY and CDR2 as SVGAGI (reference sequence). V was shortened by 8 bases and J by 9 bases, with 14 bases between the two germline ends. This CDR3 spans 13 amino acids. The CDR3 bases are TGTGCCAGCCATCCCAGGGAGAGTTCACCCCTCCACTTT. Translated: CASHPRESSPLHF.

This clonotype has a count of ten or more. The CDR3 loop reads CASSPGGANVLTF. The CDR3 nucleotides read TGCGCCAGCAGTCCCGGGGGGGCCAACGTCCTGACTTTC. V gene TRBV5-1 combines with J gene TRBJ2-6, with D uncertain. Per germline, CDR1 SGHRS and CDR2 YFSETQ. The CDR3 length is 13 residues. The V end was cut by 5 bases, the J end by 4 bases, with 7 bases between.

The genes are TRBV7-2 and TRBJ2-4; tentative D call: TRBD1 (6 bases). Per the germline V gene, CDR1 is SGHTA and CDR2 is FQGNSA. CDR3 size: 16 residues. V was shortened by 1 base and J by 5 bases, with 15 bases between the two germline ends. For the CDR3, the DNA is TGTGCCAGCAGCTTAGTACAGGGAGCTGGGGAAAACATTCAGTACTTC. It is translated as CASSLVQGAGENIQYF.

V usage is TRBV4-2 and J usage is TRBJ1-2; TRBD1 aligns across 9 bases. V lost 0 bases and J lost 4; bases outside the gene matches: 6. The CDR3 is 16 residues long. The germline V gene encodes CDR1 LGHNA and CDR2 YNFKEQ. As DNA, the CDR3 is TGTGCCAGCAGCCAAGAACCAGGACAGGGGTTCTATGGCTACACCTTC. Protein product: CASSQEPGQGFYGYTF.

V and J are TRBV7-2 and TRBJ1-5, with D unclear. Germline CDR1 is SGHTA and CDR2 is FQGNSA. Trimming removed 1 base from V and 5 bases from J, with 6 bases in between. This CDR3 is 13 amino acids long. In DNA form, the CDR3 reads TGTGCCAGCAGCTTAGACCAGGATCAGCCCCAGCATTTT. Protein product: CASSLDQDQPQHF.

This chain uses TRBV5-6 with TRBJ1-2, with 7 positions matching TRBD1. Unmatched junction bases numbered 2, after V lost 0 bases and J lost 3 bases. Germline CDR1 reads SGHDT; CDR2 reads YYEEEE. The CDR3 is made up of 14 amino acids. CDR3 DNA sequence: TGTGCCAGCAGCTTGGCTACAGGGGACTATGGCTACACCTTC. Translating it yields CASSLATGDYGYTF.